This is a list of T cell receptor beta chains from one sample in a study of blood T cells in healthy people across ages. TCRdb re-called the 5' RACE reads through MiXCR, storing one row per CDR3 protein. The sample shows approximately 850,000 distinct CDR3 sequences, 58% of them seen only once. Sequenced input: blood. The receptors here all came from a young man in good health. The conserved cysteine and the conserved F or W are not part of the CDR3 here.

CDR3 protein	V gene	J gene
SLRQGPYQPQH	TRBV20-1	TRBJ1-5
ASTRGQGAYGYT	TRBV6-6	TRBJ1-2
SARAGLAGALSSYEQY	TRBV20-1	TRBJ2-7
SARMGNYGYT	TRBV20-1	TRBJ1-2
SARDYGGAVTQY	TRBV20-1	TRBJ2-5
ASSQPPGRWDGYT	TRBV4-2	TRBJ1-2
ASKGTNNQPQH	TRBV28	TRBJ1-5
ASSQAGVETQY	TRBV3-1	TRBJ2-5
TISELGTLQHVAF	TRBV10-3	TRBJ1-1
AIMPSGGVYNEQF	TRBV10-3	TRBJ2-1
SAWDMSSSYTQY	TRBV20-1	TRBJ2-3
ASSPQGTQNIQY	TRBV28	TRBJ2-4
ASSFRGMDYGYT	TRBV13	TRBJ1-2
ASSPPSLTTEAF	TRBV18	TRBJ1-1
ASSQPGTSLNEQF	TRBV4-3	TRBJ2-1
ASSFLLGNPGSYEQY	TRBV7-2	TRBJ2-7
ASSPRGGRFYEQY	TRBV7-2	TRBJ2-7
ASSLGGRQGGEQF	TRBV7-9	TRBJ2-1
ASTARAGGRQETQY	TRBV6-2/TRBV6-3	TRBJ2-5
ASSQEQGAFNEQF	TRBV3-1	TRBJ2-1
ASSLYREQY	TRBV7-9	TRBJ2-7
ASSLGGRGLWDSALH	TRBV7-8	TRBJ1-6
ASSHNFGRETQY	TRBV14	TRBJ2-5
ASSQVSSGSPGYT	TRBV4-1	TRBJ1-2
SAINPVQGWETQY	TRBV29-1	TRBJ2-5
ASGLPHGTQY	TRBV27	TRBJ2-3
SAASGGTDTQY	TRBV20-1	TRBJ2-3
ASSAQRGGIGGELF	TRBV2	TRBJ2-2
SGGTEKNYGYT	TRBV29-1	TRBJ1-2
ASTTLAGGRGEQF	TRBV6-6	TRBJ2-1
SASMASVRAYEQY	TRBV20-1	TRBJ2-7
ASSFIADSYSEQF	TRBV11-1	TRBJ2-1
SASAVQGLGYEQY	TRBV20-1	TRBJ2-7
ANSLGSAQETQY	TRBV7-8	TRBJ2-5